The 4 T cell receptor delta chains below come from one sample, sequenced in a study of gammadelta T cells in human blood. TCRdb re-processed the RT-PCR reads via CATT. The table lists 350 to 400 delta-chain clones, approximately 11% of them singletons. Specimen: non-Vgamma9Vdelta2 gamma-delta T cells from infant blood. The receptor set was obtained from a human donor.

In the case of this clone: A much larger clone differs from this one at a single base, so this may be a read error. The rearrangement uses TRDV1 and TRDJ1; 8 bases are a match to TRDD3. The CDR3 has 24 residues. Germline-derived CDR1 and CDR2 are TSWWSYY and QGS. Trimming removed 6 bases from V and 0 bases from J; junction bases left unmatched: 33. CDR3 amino acids: CALGGADHGPARATNWGYTDKLIF. CDR3 nucleotide sequence: TGTGCTCTTGGTGGGGCTGACCACGGGCCGGCGAGGGCTACGAACTGGGGGTACACCGATAAACTCATCTTT.

By share, this clone ranks as large. The chain recombines TRDV1 with TRDJ1, with 7 bases lining up with TRDD3. The CDR3 totals 20 residues. V was pared by 2 bases and J by 0 bases, with 18 bases of the junction left unmatched. Per germline, CDR1 TSWWSYY and CDR2 QGS. The CDR3 DNA sequence: TGTGCTCTTGGGGAAAGAGGTCTCCTTCTGGGGGTCTCTAACACCGATAAACTCATCTTT. Translation gives CALGERGLLLGVSNTDKLIF.

Turning to this clone: This likely stems from a read error, as it lies one base from a far larger clone. The V gene is TRDV1, the J gene TRDJ1, with 11 nucleotides matching TRDD3. The J gene, absent from TCRdb, was called here by matching the DNA to germline. The germline V gene has CDR1 TSWWSYY and CDR2 QGS. The CDR3 extends over 21 amino acids. The CDR3 here is CALGSNSPENGGYGSADKLIF. The CDR3 bases are TGTGCCCTTGGGTCAAACTCACCCGAAAATGGGGGATACGGGTCGGCCGATAAACTCATCTTT.

A remark on this clone: This sequence is one base from a far larger clone and is likely a read error. The rearrangement links TRDV1 to TRDJ1; TRDD3 matches 7 bases. Per the germline V gene, CDR1 is TSWWSYY and CDR2 is QGS. The CDR3 totals 22 residues. The ends lost 5 bases at V and 1 base at J; junction bases unmatched: 28. This chain's CDR3 is CALGRPRKIPYWGSRGTDKLIF. CDR3 in DNA: TGTGCTCTTGGGCGCCCGCGAAAAATCCCGTACTGGGGATCAAGAGGCACCGATAAACTCATCTTT.